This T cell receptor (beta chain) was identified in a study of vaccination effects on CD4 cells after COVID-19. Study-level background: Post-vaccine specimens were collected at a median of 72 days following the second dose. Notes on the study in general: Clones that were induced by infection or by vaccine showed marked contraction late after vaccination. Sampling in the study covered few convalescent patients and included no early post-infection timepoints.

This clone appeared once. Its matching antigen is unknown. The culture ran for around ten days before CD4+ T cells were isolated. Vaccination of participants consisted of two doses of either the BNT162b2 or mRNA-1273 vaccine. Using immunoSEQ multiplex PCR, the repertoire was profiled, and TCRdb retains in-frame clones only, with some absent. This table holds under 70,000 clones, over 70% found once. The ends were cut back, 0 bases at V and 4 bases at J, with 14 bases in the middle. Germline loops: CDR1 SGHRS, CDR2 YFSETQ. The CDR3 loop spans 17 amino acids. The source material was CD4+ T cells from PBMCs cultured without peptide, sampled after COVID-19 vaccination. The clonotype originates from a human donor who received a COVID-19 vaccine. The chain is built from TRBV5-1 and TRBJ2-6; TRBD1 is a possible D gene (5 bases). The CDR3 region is CASSLGRVSGGANVLTF. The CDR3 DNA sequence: TGCGCCAGCAGCTTGGGCAGGGTCTCAGGCGGGGCCAACGTCCTGACTTTC. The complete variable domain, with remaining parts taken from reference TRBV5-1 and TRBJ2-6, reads KAGVTQTPRYLIKTRGQQVTLSCSPISGHRSVSWYQQTPGQGLQFLFEYFSETQRNKGNFPGRFSGRQFSNSRSEMNVSTLELGDSALYLCASSLGRVSGGANVLTFGAGSRLTVL.